Below, 2 T cell receptor beta chains from the same sample are listed, as sequenced in a study of cytomegalovirus exposure and HLA in healthy donors. The PCR had 60 Vbeta and 13 Jbeta primers. The table came from immunoSEQ multiplex PCR; TCRdb's copy has only in-frame clones and leaves some out. Of 90,000 to 120,000 clones detected, more than 65% appear once; the ten largest clones hold roughly 3.9%. The sequenced sample was PBMCs. These receptors were collected from a male donor in good health and CMV-seronegative.

V and J are TRBV6-5 and TRBJ2-5; D call uncertain. The V end was cut by 1 base, the J end by 1 base, with 13 bases between. The CDR3 is 16 residues long. CDR1 and CDR2 (germline): MNHEY, SVGAGI. The CDR3 sequence: CASSYLKPTVQETQYF. The DNA of the CDR3 is TGTGCCAGCAGTTACTTAAAGCCAACAGTCCAAGAGACCCAGTACTTC.

V and J are TRBV5-1 and TRBJ2-1, with 9 bases lining up with TRBD2. Germline values: CDR1 SGHRS, CDR2 YFSETQ. Trimming removed 5 bases from V and 2 bases from J; junction bases left unmatched: 8. This CDR3 comprises 16 residues. The CDR3 sequence: CASRLQASGAYNEQFF. CDR3 coding DNA: TGCGCCAGCAGACTGCAGGCTAGCGGGGCCTACAATGAGCAGTTCTTC.